This T cell receptor (beta chain) was observed in a study of cytomegalovirus exposure and HLA in healthy donors. Donors were ostensibly healthy at sampling, although undocumented immune exposures were probable. The ends were cut back, 5 bases at V and 8 bases at J, with 15 bases in the middle. This CDR3 has 13 residues. CDR1 and CDR2 from the germline V gene are SGHTA and FQGTGA. The study's findings and limits: A later analysis found that most CMV-associated TCR beta chains appeared HLA-restricted.

As to this clone: Its antigen is currently unknown.

60 Vbeta and 13 Jbeta primers were used in PCR. The table came from immunoSEQ multiplex PCR; TCRdb's copy has only in-frame clones and leaves some out. The table has approximately 92,000 clones, around 86% seen once. The sample comprised PBMCs. The chain recombines TRBV7-3 with TRBJ1-2, with unresolved D. This receptor was taken from a woman in her 70s in good health and CMV-seropositive. CDR3 loop: CASSQTPSRGYTF. The CDR3, as DNA: TGTGCCAGCAGCCAGACCCCAAGCAGGGGCTACACCTTC.